The clone carrying this T cell receptor (beta chain) has a single count. What it binds is unknown. The CDR3 is made up of 14 amino acids. Germline loops: CDR1 SGHRS, CDR2 YFSETQ. V gave up 7 bases and J gave up 6 bases, with 19 bases separating them. This entry is derived from a study of T cell repertoires and HLA-DP antigens. Notes on the study in general: Naive and memory CD4+ cells were analysed together, not apart.

Sequenced by immunoSEQ multiplex PCR; TCRdb stores in-frame clones only, minus some. The data contain about 120,000 clones, about 92% of them singletons. The rearrangement links TRBV5-1 to TRBJ1-2; D ambiguous. The sample was CD4+ T cells from PBMCs. The TCR originated in a woman in her late teens or twenties in good health and CMV-seronegative. CDR3 bases: TGCGCCAGCCGCCCCTCGGAGGTACCGGATGGCTACACCTTC. As protein: CASRPSEVPDGYTF.